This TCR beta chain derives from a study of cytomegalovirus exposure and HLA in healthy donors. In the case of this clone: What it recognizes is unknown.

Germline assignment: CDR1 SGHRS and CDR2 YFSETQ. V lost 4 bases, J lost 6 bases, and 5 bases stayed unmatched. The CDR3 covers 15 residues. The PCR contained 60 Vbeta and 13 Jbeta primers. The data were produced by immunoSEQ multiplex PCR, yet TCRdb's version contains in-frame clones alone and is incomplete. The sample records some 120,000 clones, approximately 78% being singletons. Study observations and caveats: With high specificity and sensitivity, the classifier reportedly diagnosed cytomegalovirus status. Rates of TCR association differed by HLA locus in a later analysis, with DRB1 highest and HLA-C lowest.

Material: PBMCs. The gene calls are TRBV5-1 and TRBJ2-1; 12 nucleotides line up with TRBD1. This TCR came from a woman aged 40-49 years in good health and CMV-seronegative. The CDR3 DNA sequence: TGCGCCAGCAGCCCCGGGACAGGGGGCCCCAATGAGCAGTTCTTC. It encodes CASSPGTGGPNEQFF.